The sequence of this T cell receptor (beta chain) was determined in a study of blood T cell repertoires in COVID-19. Only in-frame clones appear in the TCRdb table, and some are missing; sequencing was by immunoSEQ multiplex PCR. The table has 260,000 or so clones, roughly 82% seen once; the top ten hold approximately 4.5%. After removal of 6 bases from V and 6 bases from J, the junction contained 6 bases not matched to a gene. CDR3 length: 13 residues. Looked up from germline, CDR1 is KGHSH and CDR2 is LQKENI. The clonotype originates from a woman aged 70-85 years with acute or convalescent COVID-19. The chain links TRBV18 to TRBJ2-7, with 9 bases aligning to TRBD1. The sequenced sample was peripheral blood. The CDR3 loop is CASSGQGLREQYF. CDR3 sequence (DNA): TGTGCCAGCTCGGGACAGGGACTTCGCGAGCAGTACTTC.